These 26 T cell receptor beta chains originate from one sample sequenced in a study of T-cell reconstitution after alpha-beta-depleted transplantation in children. A library of TCRbeta sequences, prepared with unique molecular identifiers, was generated. TCRdb reprocessed the PCR reads with MiXCR, giving one entry per CDR3 protein. The profile covers a few hundred thousand distinct CDR3 sequences, with 10% to 15% appearing a single time and 4% to 5.5% taken by the ten largest. The starting material was PBMCs, obtained from the stem cell graft. The receptors shown here come from a human donor who donated a stem cell graft to a child with Fanconi anemia.

This clonotype came up a few times. J is TRBJ2-1 and V is TRBV11-2; a weak D match, TRBD2 (6 bases). Trimming shortened V by 2 bases and J by 4 bases, and 12 bases separated the two germline ends. The CDR3 extends over 15 amino acids. The V gene's germline CDR1 is SGHAT and CDR2 FQNNGV. The CDR3 region has the DNA TGTGCCAGCAGCTTAAAGGTTGGGGGGTACAATGAGCAGTTCTTC. It yields the protein CASSLKVGGYNEQFF.

This clonotype was observed many times. This chain joins TRBV10-3 and TRBJ2-1, with 8 bases lining up with TRBD1. This CDR3 comprises 13 residues. The V gene end was trimmed by 10 bases and the J gene end by 5 bases; junction bases not matched to a gene: 7. Germline-derived CDR1 and CDR2 are ENHRY and SYGVKD. The CDR3 DNA sequence: TGTGCCACAGGACAGGGTGAGGACAATGAGCAGTTCTTC. Encoded protein: CATGQGEDNEQFF.

This clonotype was counted ten times or more. The V call is TRBV20-1, the J call TRBJ2-7, with D maybe TRBD1 (6 bases). CDR1 is DFQATT, CDR2 SNEGSKA, per germline (reference sequence). Trimming shortened V by 6 bases and J by 4 bases, and 10 bases separated the two germline ends. This CDR3 contains 11 residues. CDR3 protein: CSAATGYEQYV. CDR3 DNA sequence: TGCAGTGCAGCCACAGGGTACGAGCAGTACGTC.

This clonotype was detected a few times. J is TRBJ1-5 and V is TRBV19; D is undetermined. Trimming stripped 5 bases from V and 0 bases from J, with 8 bases between. CDR3 length: 14 amino acids. Germline CDR1 LNHDA, CDR2 SQIVND (reference sequence). The CDR3 DNA sequence: TGTGCCAGTAGTCCCTTTTCTAGCAATCAGCCCCAGCATTTT. Encoded protein: CASSPFSSNQPQHF.

This clonotype was detected ten times or more. The chain is built from TRBV3-1 and TRBJ1-5; D uncertain. This CDR3 contains 13 residues. Trimming pared 0 bases from V and 5 bases from J, leaving 5 bases between. Germline assignment: CDR1 LGHDT and CDR2 YNNKEL (reference sequence). In DNA, the CDR3 is TGTGCCAGCAGCCAAGATTTGGATCAGCCCCAGCATTTT. Translation gives CASSQDLDQPQHF. The entire variable domain, with the rest obtained from reference TRBV3-1 and TRBJ1-5, is as follows: DTAVSQTPKYLVTQMGNDKSIKCEQNLGHDTMYWYKQDSKKFLKIMFSYNNKELIINETVPNRFSPKSPDKAHLNLHINSLELGDSAVYFCASSQDLDQPQHFGDGTRLSIL.

The V gene is TRBV6-1, the J gene TRBJ2-3; 7 positions match TRBD1. The length of the CDR3 is 16 residues. Germline V gene sequence: CDR1 MNHNS, CDR2 SASEGT. V was clipped by 3 bases and J by 5 bases; unmatched bases: 11. This chain's CDR3 is CASSEEVTGRVDTQYF. The CDR3, as DNA: TGTGCCAGCAGTGAGGAGGTGACAGGGCGTGTAGATACGCAGTATTTT.

This clonotype has more than one count but fewer than ten. The chain has TRBV7-9 and TRBJ2-1; TRBD2 agrees at 7 bases. CDR1 SEHNR and CDR2 FQNEAQ come from the germline V gene (reference sequence). The CDR3 runs 14 residues. The ends lost 1 base at V and 9 bases at J; junction bases unmatched: 6. CDR3 sequence (DNA): TGTGCCAGCAGCTTAGGGGGAGGGGCAGTTGAGCAGTTCTTC. It is translated as CASSLGGGAVEQFF.

V and J are TRBV4-3 and TRBJ1-1, with TRBD1 matching over 7 bases. V shed 4 bases, J shed 5 bases, and the junction held 7 bases outside the gene matches. CDR1 LGHNA and CDR2 YSLEER come from the germline V gene. The CDR3 has 14 residues. The CDR3 region has the DNA TGCGCCAGCAGCCTCGACAGGGCGTTGACTGAAGCTTTCTTT. Translating gives CASSLDRALTEAFF.

At least ten counts were recorded for this clonotype. The chain couples TRBV5-5 to TRBJ1-2; 7 bases fit TRBD1. Germline V lookup: CDR1 SGHKS, CDR2 YYEKEE (reference sequence). The CDR3 consists of 13 residues. V shed 2 bases, J shed 5 bases, and the junction held 3 bases outside the gene matches. CDR3 sequence: CASSFSGGYGYTF. CDR3 bases: TGTGCCAGCAGCTTCTCAGGGGGTTATGGCTACACCTTC.

The V call is TRBV27, the J call TRBJ2-7; no clear D gene. Between the trimmed V and J ends, which lost 4 bases and 5 bases, there was a span of 12 bases. The CDR3 is 13 amino acids. Per the germline V gene, CDR1 is MNHEY and CDR2 is SMNVEV (reference sequence). CDR3 DNA sequence: TGTGCCAGCAGTTCAATTAATTGGGACGAGCAGTACTTC. It encodes CASSSINWDEQYF.

The chain's CDR3 is CASSLDGRAQGGYTF. CDR3 DNA sequence: TGCGCCAGCAGCTTGGATGGCAGGGCGCAAGGGGGCTACACCTTC. The chain uses TRBV5-1 and TRBJ1-2; D possibly corresponds to TRBD1 (5 bases). CDR1 is SGHRS, CDR2 YFSETQ, per germline. CDR3 size: 15 residues. V lost 0 bases and J lost 8, with 17 bases in between.

This rearrangement joins TRBV3-1 to TRBJ2-1; TRBD1 matches at 7 bases. There are 17 residues in the CDR3. Germline values: CDR1 LGHDT, CDR2 YNNKEL (reference sequence). Trimming cost V 3 bases and J 3 bases; bases outside gene matches: 11. The chain's CDR3 is CASSQQTGTENYNEQFF. CDR3 sequence (DNA): TGTGCCAGCAGCCAGCAGACCGGGACAGAGAACTACAATGAGCAGTTCTTC.

The table lists this clonotype with a few counts. CDR3 nucleotides: TGTGCCAGCAGTCAACTTTCACTAGCCACAGATACGCAGTATTTT. Translated: CASSQLSLATDTQYF. This rearrangement joins TRBV2 to TRBJ2-3; possible D gene TRBD2, 6 bases. CDR1 is SNHLY, CDR2 FYNNEI, per germline. The CDR3 runs 15 residues. V lost 5 bases, J lost 2 bases, and 14 bases lay in between. Combining the CDR3 with reference TRBV2 and TRBJ2-3 gives the whole variable domain EPEVTQTPSHQVTQMGQEVILRCVPISNHLYFYWYRQILGQKVEFLVSFYNNEISEKSEIFDDQFSVERPDGSNFTLKIRSTKLEDSAMYFCASSQLSLATDTQYFGPGTRLTVL.

The chain carries TRBV12-3 or TRBV12-4 and TRBJ2-7; 7 nucleotides line up with TRBD1. The CDR3 spans 14 residues. J gave up 5 bases and V 5 bases, and 9 bases lay outside the gene matches. For the CDR3, the DNA is TGTGCCAGCAGTCGGACAGGACTTTCCAACGAGCAGTACTTC. Protein sequence: CASSRTGLSNEQYF.

This clonotype was counted at least ten times. This sequence joins TRBV12-3 or TRBV12-4 and TRBJ1-1; D uncertain. Trimming took 7 bases from V and 1 from J, leaving 13 bases between them. The CDR3 is 14 amino acids. CDR3 amino acids: CASTHPYGNTEAFF. CDR3 DNA: TGTGCCAGCACCCACCCGTACGGGAACACTGAAGCTTTCTTT.

The V call is TRBV19, the J call TRBJ2-1; perhaps TRBD1 as D (6 bases). The V gene's germline CDR1 is LNHDA and CDR2 SQIVND (reference sequence). The CDR3 runs 16 residues. The V end was cut by 6 bases, the J end by 6 bases, with 21 bases between. Written as DNA, the CDR3 is TGTGCCAGTAGGGGGATAAGACAGGAATCATCCAATGAGCAGTTCTTC. Protein sequence: CASRGIRQESSNEQFF.

In this sample, this clonotype turned up many times. The gene calls are TRBV5-1 and TRBJ1-1; tentatively, D is TRBD1 (6 bases). Germline-derived CDR1 and CDR2 are SGHRS and YFSETQ. This CDR3 region has 14 residues. V shed 0 bases and J shed 5 bases, with 11 bases lying between them. The CDR3 DNA reads TGCGCCAGCAGCTTGGGGACAGTTGGTACTGAAGCTTTCTTT. It codes for CASSLGTVGTEAFF.

This clonotype has ten or more counts. This chain joins TRBV10-3 and TRBJ2-3; 9 nucleotides align to TRBD1. Germline V gives CDR1 ENHRY, CDR2 SYGVKD. Trimming removed 4 bases from V and 4 bases from J; junction bases left unmatched: 3. CDR3 length: 14 amino acids. The CDR3 reads CAISGDRDADTQYF. For the CDR3, the DNA is TGTGCCATCAGTGGGGACAGGGACGCAGATACGCAGTATTTT.

This clonotype showed up many times. This sequence joins TRBV20-1 and TRBJ1-1, with TRBD1 as a possible D gene (6 bases). CDR3 length: 15 residues. Trimming took 4 bases from V and 3 from J, leaving 18 bases between them. CDR1 and CDR2 (germline): DFQATT, SNEGSKA (reference sequence). CDR3 bases: TGCAGTGCTATAGGGGGGGCAGGGATGGACACTGAAGCTTTCTTT. As protein: CSAIGGAGMDTEAFF.

The genes are TRBV7-9 and TRBJ2-2; 9 bases line up with TRBD1. This CDR3 region has 16 residues. V dropped 6 bases and J dropped 6; count of bases not matched to a gene: 11. Germline lookup yields CDR1 SEHNR and CDR2 FQNEAQ (reference sequence). In DNA, the CDR3 is TGTGCCAGCAGAACACTACTACAGGGGGCCGCCGGGGAGCTGTTTTTT. Translated, it gives CASRTLLQGAAGELFF.

This clonotype has a handful of counts. The chain is built from TRBV5-1 and TRBJ1-1; D is ambiguous. The V gene lost 2 bases and the J gene lost 0 bases, with 11 bases spanning the gap. Germline V gives CDR1 SGHRS, CDR2 YFSETQ. The CDR3 is made up of 15 amino acids. CDR3 in DNA: TGCGCCAGCAGCTTTCTTGGGCAGATGAACACTGAAGCTTTCTTT. This encodes CASSFLGQMNTEAFF.

This clonotype was detected ten times or more. The rearrangement joins TRBV5-1 to TRBJ2-7; 8 positions match TRBD1. Germline loops: CDR1 SGHRS, CDR2 YFSETQ. J was trimmed by 6 bases and V by 0 bases; bases with no gene match: 5. CDR3 length: 14 residues. The CDR3 region is CASSLAGQEGEQYF. The CDR3 DNA reads as TGCGCCAGCAGCTTGGCGGGACAGGAGGGCGAGCAGTACTTC.

The V and J genes are TRBV7-8 and TRBJ1-1; no clear D. CDR1 is SGHVS and CDR2 is FQNEAQ in the germline V gene. This CDR3 contains 14 residues. Trimming shortened V by 1 base and J by 4 bases, and 10 bases separated the two germline ends. The CDR3 loop reads CASSLVKGGTEAFF. DNA of the CDR3: TGTGCCAGCAGCTTAGTGAAGGGTGGCACTGAAGCTTTCTTT.

This clonotype was seen many times. The rearrangement uses TRBV7-8 and TRBJ2-7; the D gene is possibly TRBD1 (5 bases). The CDR3 is made up of 14 amino acids. Deletions cut 5 bases from V and 6 bases from J, with 17 bases between. The V gene's germline CDR1 is SGHVS and CDR2 FQNEAQ. The CDR3 DNA follows: TGTGCCAGCAGCGGACACCGGACCCTCGGCGAGCAGTACTTC. Translating it yields CASSGHRTLGEQYF.

This clonotype was recorded a few times. CDR3 sequence (DNA): TGTGCCACCAGCAGAGATTTGTCGGCCTACGAGCAGTACGTC. Amino acid sequence: CATSRDLSAYEQYV. The J gene is TRBJ2-7, the V gene TRBV15; D not certain. Trimming stripped 0 bases from V and 2 bases from J, with 8 bases between. Germline lookup yields CDR1 LNHNV and CDR2 YYDKDF (reference sequence). The CDR3 runs 14 residues.

This clonotype was counted many times. The genes are TRBV20-1 and TRBJ1-4; weak D call: TRBD1 (6 bases). Germline V gene sequence: CDR1 DFQATT, CDR2 SNEGSKA (reference sequence). Trimming took off 0 bases at V and 5 bases at J, with 16 bases between the two ends. The CDR3 length is 16 residues. The CDR3 loop is CSARDPMWGANEKLFF. For the CDR3, the DNA is TGCAGTGCTAGAGACCCGATGTGGGGGGCGAATGAAAAACTGTTTTTT.